Below, 24 T cell receptor beta chains from the same sample are listed, as sequenced in a study of blood T cell repertoires in COVID-19. Generated by immunoSEQ multiplex PCR, the TCRdb table keeps only in-frame clones and is missing some. This table holds 90,000 to 95,000 clones, almost 90% found once. The sample was peripheral blood. Receptors originate from a woman in her seventies with acute or convalescent COVID-19.

This clone occurred once. The chain links TRBV11-2 to TRBJ1-3; D gene unclear. This CDR3 comprises 16 residues. Trimming stripped 0 bases from V and 0 bases from J, with 9 bases between. CDR1 SGHAT and CDR2 FQNNGV come from the germline V gene. The CDR3 spells CASSLDRRSSGNTIYF. Written as DNA, the CDR3 is TGTGCCAGCAGCTTAGATCGCAGAAGCTCTGGAAACACCATATATTTT.

V and J are TRBV23-1 and TRBJ1-2; D remains ambiguous. TRBV23-1 is an ORF; its function is uncertain. The CDR3 contains 14 residues. The V and J ends lost 7 bases and 1 base respectively, with 13 bases between them. The CDR3 DNA reads as TGCGCCAGCAAGGAGGACGGAGATAACTATGGCTACACCTTC. It encodes CASKEDGDNYGYTF.

The rearrangement links TRBV28 to TRBJ1-1, with D perhaps matching TRBD1 (5 bases). The CDR3 sequence is 14 residues long. CDR1 is MDHEN and CDR2 is SYDVKM in the germline V gene. V shed 2 bases and J shed 5 bases, with 12 bases lying between them. The CDR3 reads CASSLRTPGTEAFF. The CDR3, as DNA: TGTGCCAGCAGTTTAAGGACACCTGGGACTGAAGCTTTCTTT.

This chain connects TRBV3-1 (or the pseudogene TRBV3-2) to TRBJ2-3; 11 bases align to TRBD2. The CDR3 sequence is 19 residues long. V trimming: 3 bases; J trimming: 2 bases; junction bases outside the gene matches: 13. Germline CDR1 LGHDT, CDR2 YNNKEL (reference sequence). The CDR3 nucleotides are TGTGCCAGCAGCCACCTAGCGGGGGGCCTGATCACACACACAGATACGCAGTATTTT. This translates into CASSHLAGGLITHTDTQYF.

V gene TRBV14 combines with J gene TRBJ2-1, with 10 bases fitting TRBD2. Germline CDR1 is SGHDN and CDR2 is FVKESK. The CDR3 runs to 15 residues. V gave up 4 bases and J gave up 4 bases; unmatched junction bases: 4. CDR3 amino acids: CASSLTSGLYNEQFF. CDR3 nucleotide sequence: TGTGCCAGCAGCCTGACTAGCGGGCTTTACAATGAGCAGTTCTTC.

This chain uses TRBV5-1 with TRBJ2-7, with D tentatively TRBD2 (5 bases). V gave up 2 bases and J gave up 0 bases, with 12 bases separating them. The CDR3 has 15 residues. Germline CDR1 SGHRS, CDR2 YFSETQ. In DNA, the CDR3 is TGCGCCAGCAGCTTCCGCCCGGGATCCTCCTACGAGCAGTACTTC. Translation gives CASSFRPGSSYEQYF.

V and J are TRBV5-1 and TRBJ1-2, with a weak D call TRBD1 (6 bases). V gave up 0 bases and J gave up 2 bases, with 11 bases separating them. CDR1 is SGHRS, CDR2 YFSETQ, per germline. The CDR3 is 15 residues long. CDR3 in amino acids: CASSLDDRRNYGYTF. The CDR3 DNA reads TGCGCCAGCAGCTTGGACGACAGGAGAAACTATGGCTACACCTTC.

J is TRBJ2-1 and V is TRBV12-3 or TRBV12-4; D is perhaps TRBD1 (5 bases). The length of the CDR3 is 13 residues. Trimming took 2 bases from V and 9 from J, leaving 11 bases between them. The CDR3: CASSLFQGAEQFF. DNA of the CDR3: TGTGCCAGCAGTTTATTTCAGGGTGCTGAGCAGTTCTTC.

The V call is TRBV6-2 or TRBV6-3, the J call TRBJ2-6; possible D gene TRBD2, 6 bases. V dropped 5 bases and J dropped 2 bases, with 19 bases sitting between them. The CDR3 runs 18 residues. Germline V gene sequence: CDR1 MNHEY, CDR2 SVGEGT. CDR3 region: CASSPLAGIFPGANVLTF. The DNA of the CDR3 is TGTGCCAGCAGTCCCCTGGCGGGAATCTTCCCTGGGGCCAACGTCCTGACTTTC.

This clone was detected a few times. Here the CDR3 reads CASSAPRGGFLSETF. CDR3 DNA sequence: TGTGCCAGCAGCGCCCCAAGAGGGGGCTTCCTATCCGAAACCTTC. The chain recombines TRBV9 with TRBJ1-2; the match to TRBD1 covers 7 bases. The V segment lost 3 bases and the J segment 14 bases; nucleotides outside the gene matches: 19. Germline V gene lookup returns CDR1 SGDLS and CDR2 YYNGEE. This CDR3 has 15 amino acids. Using reference TRBV9 and TRBJ1-2 for the parts outside the CDR3, the full variable domain is DSGVTQTPKHLITATGQRVTLRCSPRSGDLSVYWYQQSLDQGLQFLIQYYNGEERAKGNILERFSAQQFPDLHSELNLSSLELGDSALYFCASSAPRGGFLSETFGSGTRLTVV.

This chain links TRBV10-3 with TRBJ1-6, with a possible D match to TRBD1 (5 bases). The CDR3 has 16 amino acids. Trimming cost V 0 bases and J 7 bases, with 13 bases left between them. The germline CDR1 and CDR2 sequences are ENHRY and SYGVKD. CDR3 sequence: CAISESMGLTNSPLHF. Written as DNA, the CDR3 is TGTGCCATCAGTGAGTCGATGGGGCTGACGAATTCACCCCTCCACTTT.

The chain has TRBV18 and TRBJ1-2, with D perhaps TRBD1 (6 bases). Germline assignment: CDR1 KGHSH and CDR2 LQKENI. This CDR3 contains 18 residues. The V and J ends lost 3 bases and 7 bases respectively, with 27 bases between them. CDR3 in amino acids: CASSPIDLGGDESGGYTF. The CDR3 coding sequence is TGTGCCAGCTCACCGATCGACTTAGGGGGGGACGAGTCTGGTGGCTACACCTTC.

Only a few counts were recorded for this clone. The chain carries TRBV4-1 and TRBJ2-3, with TRBD2 as a possible D gene (6 bases). Trimming shortened V by 2 bases and J by 2 bases, and 8 bases separated the two germline ends. This CDR3 has 14 residues. Germline V lookup: CDR1 MGHRA, CDR2 YSYEKL. The CDR3 sequence: CASSQTLATDTQYF. CDR3 DNA: TGCGCCAGCAGCCAAACACTAGCCACAGATACGCAGTATTTT.

The chain has TRBV9 and TRBJ1-2; weak D call: TRBD1 (5 bases). Germline assignment: CDR1 SGDLS and CDR2 YYNGEE. The CDR3 runs to 17 residues. V was cut by 3 bases and J by 5 bases, with 23 bases left in between. As DNA, the CDR3 is TGTGCCAGCAGCGCCCTCGGCAGGGAGGTTGTTCGATATGGCTACACCTTC. Its translation is CASSALGREVVRYGYTF.

The chain joins TRBV7-2 to TRBJ1-1, with unresolved D. CDR1 is SGHTA, CDR2 FQGNSA, per germline. The CDR3 consists of 13 residues. V dropped 3 bases and J dropped 1 base, with 6 bases sitting between them. The CDR3 loop is CASSLRKNTEAFF. The CDR3 DNA reads TGTGCCAGCAGCTTGAGGAAGAACACTGAAGCTTTCTTT.

The CDR3 here is CASRMTSGNTGELFF. CDR3 DNA sequence: TGTGCCAGCAGGATGACTAGCGGGAACACCGGGGAGCTGTTTTTT. The chain combines TRBV2 with TRBJ2-2; 9 bases agree with TRBD2. V was pared by 6 bases and J by 1 base, with 3 bases of the junction left unmatched. The CDR3 is 15 residues long. The germline V gene has CDR1 SNHLY and CDR2 FYNNEI. The full variable domain, completed using reference TRBV2 and TRBJ2-2, is EPEVTQTPSHQVTQMGQEVILRCVPISNHLYFYWYRQILGQKVEFLVSFYNNEISEKSEIFDDQFSVERPDGSNFTLKIRSTKLEDSAMYFCASRMTSGNTGELFFGEGSRLTVL.

The rearrangement links TRBV2 to TRBJ1-1; 7 nucleotides line up with TRBD1. After removal of 5 bases from V and 2 bases from J, the junction contained 8 bases not matched to a gene. The CDR3 has 15 residues. The V gene's germline CDR1 is SNHLY and CDR2 FYNNEI. CDR3 region: CASSHKGTENTEAFF. The CDR3 DNA sequence: TGTGCCAGCAGTCACAAAGGGACAGAAAACACTGAAGCTTTCTTT.

V is TRBV11-1 and J is TRBJ1-1; D is uncertain. The CDR3 length is 15 residues. V lost 4 bases and J 1 base, leaving 13 bases between the germline ends. Germline V gives CDR1 SGHAT, CDR2 FQDESV (reference sequence). The CDR3 region has the DNA TGTGCCAGCAGCTCGGGTACTCATGGGAACACTGAAGCTTTCTTT. Its translation is CASSSGTHGNTEAFF. Supplemented by reference TRBV11-1 and TRBJ1-1, the full variable domain reads EAEVAQSPRYKITEKSQAVAFWCDPISGHATLYWYRQILGQGPELLVQFQDESVVDDSQLPKDRFSAERLKGVDSTLKIQPAELGDSAMYLCASSSGTHGNTEAFFGQGTRLTVV.

The V call is TRBV4-1, the J call TRBJ2-2; weak D call: TRBD2 (6 bases). This CDR3 region has 19 residues. V lost 0 bases, J lost 3 bases, and 20 bases lay in between. Per the germline V gene, CDR1 is MGHRA and CDR2 is YSYEKL. The CDR3 DNA reads as TGCGCCAGCAGCCAAGAAACGGTCCGGGCTGCGGGATACACCGGGGAGCTGTTTTTT. This encodes CASSQETVRAAGYTGELFF.

A single count supports this clone. This chain links TRBV30 with TRBJ2-7; either TRBD1 or TRBD2 may fit D (5 bases each). Trimming pared 5 bases from V and 6 bases from J, leaving 23 bases between. The CDR3 sequence is 15 residues long. The germline V gene has CDR1 GTSNPN and CDR2 SVGIG (reference sequence). The CDR3 sequence is CAWGDPGLTWGEQYF. DNA for the CDR3: TGTGCCTGGGGGGACCCAGGGCTTACCTGGGGCGAGCAGTACTTC.

The genes are TRBV18 and TRBJ1-1; possible D gene TRBD1, 5 bases. The CDR3 consists of 15 residues. In germline, CDR1 is KGHSH, CDR2 LQKENI. V was shortened by 8 bases and J by 0 bases, with 16 bases between the two germline ends. Written as DNA, the CDR3 is TGTGCCAGCCCCCCGAGCAGGGAAATGAACACTGAAGCTTTCTTT. Protein: CASPPSREMNTEAFF.

The chain employs TRBV7-9 and TRBJ2-7; 7 bases align to TRBD2. The CDR3 length is 13 residues. After removal of 1 base from V and 12 bases from J, the junction contained 9 bases not matched to a gene. Germline lookup yields CDR1 SEHNR and CDR2 FQNEAQ (reference sequence). CDR3 loop: CASSLVFPSGAYF. The CDR3 DNA follows: TGTGCCAGCAGCTTAGTGTTTCCTAGCGGAGCGTACTTC.

This clone was recorded a few times. The J gene is TRBJ2-1, the V gene TRBV9; possible D gene TRBD2, 6 bases. The V end lost 3 bases, the J end lost 5 bases, and 18 bases lay between the germline ends. The CDR3 contains 16 residues. Per the germline V gene, CDR1 is SGDLS and CDR2 is YYNGEE. The CDR3 DNA reads TGTGCCAGCAGCGCAGACCGGGACTTAATCAACAATGAGCAGTTCTTC. Protein product: CASSADRDLINNEQFF. Full variable domain (rest looked up from reference TRBV9 and TRBJ2-1): DSGVTQTPKHLITATGQRVTLRCSPRSGDLSVYWYQQSLDQGLQFLIQYYNGEERAKGNILERFSAQQFPDLHSELNLSSLELGDSALYFCASSADRDLINNEQFFGPGTRLTVL.

This chain joins TRBV3-1 (or the pseudogene TRBV3-2) and TRBJ1-5; D gene ambiguous. Germline V lookup: CDR1 LGHDT, CDR2 YNNKEL (reference sequence). V was pared by 2 bases and J by 4 bases, with 9 bases between. The CDR3 consists of 14 residues. CDR3 region: CASSQSWQNQPQHF. CDR3 bases: TGTGCCAGCAGCCAATCGTGGCAGAATCAGCCCCAGCATTTT.